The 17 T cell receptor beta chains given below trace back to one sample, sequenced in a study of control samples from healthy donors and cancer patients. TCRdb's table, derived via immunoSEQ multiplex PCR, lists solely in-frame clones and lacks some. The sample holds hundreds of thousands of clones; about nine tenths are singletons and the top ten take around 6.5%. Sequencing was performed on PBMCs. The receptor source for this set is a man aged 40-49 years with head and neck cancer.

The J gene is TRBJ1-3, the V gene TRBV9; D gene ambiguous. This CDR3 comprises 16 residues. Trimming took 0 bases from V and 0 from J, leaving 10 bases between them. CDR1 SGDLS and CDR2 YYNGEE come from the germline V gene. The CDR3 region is CASSVVDVTSGNTIYF. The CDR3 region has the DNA TGTGCCAGCAGCGTAGTGGACGTTACCTCTGGAAACACCATATATTTT.

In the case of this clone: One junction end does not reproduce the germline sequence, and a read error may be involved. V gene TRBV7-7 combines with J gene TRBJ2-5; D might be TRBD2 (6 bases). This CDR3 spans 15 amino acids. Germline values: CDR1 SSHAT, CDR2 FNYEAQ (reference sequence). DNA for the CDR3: TGTGCTAGCAGCCCCTCCGGGAAGGGAGGAGAGACCCAGTACTTC. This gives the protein CASSPSGKGGETQYF.

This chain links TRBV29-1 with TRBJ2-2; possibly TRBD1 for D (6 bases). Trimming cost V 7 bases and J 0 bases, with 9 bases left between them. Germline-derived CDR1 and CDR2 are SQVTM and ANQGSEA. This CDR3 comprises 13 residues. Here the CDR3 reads CSAGTPNTGELFF. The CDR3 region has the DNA TGCAGCGCCGGGACACCGAACACCGGGGAGCTGTTTTTT.

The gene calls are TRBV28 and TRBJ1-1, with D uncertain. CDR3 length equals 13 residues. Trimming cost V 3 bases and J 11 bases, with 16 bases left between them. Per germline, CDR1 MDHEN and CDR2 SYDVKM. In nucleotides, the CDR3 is TGTGCCAGCAGTTTGTCTGATGTGATGGGGGCTTTCTTT. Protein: CASSLSDVMGAFF.

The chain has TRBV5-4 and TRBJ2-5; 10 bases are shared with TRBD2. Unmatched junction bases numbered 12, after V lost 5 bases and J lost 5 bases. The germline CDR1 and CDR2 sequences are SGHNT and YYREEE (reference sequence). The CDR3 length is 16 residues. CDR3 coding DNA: TGTGCCAGCAGACTTGAGATAGCGGGAGGAACTGAGACCCAGTACTTC. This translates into CASRLEIAGGTETQYF.

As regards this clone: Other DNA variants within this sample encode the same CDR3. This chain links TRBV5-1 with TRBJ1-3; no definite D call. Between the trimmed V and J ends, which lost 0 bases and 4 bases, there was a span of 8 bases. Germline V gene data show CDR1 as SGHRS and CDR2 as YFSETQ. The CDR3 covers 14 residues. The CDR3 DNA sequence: TGCGCCAGCAGCTTGGTAGGCTCGGGAAACACCATATATTTT. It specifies CASSLVGSGNTIYF.

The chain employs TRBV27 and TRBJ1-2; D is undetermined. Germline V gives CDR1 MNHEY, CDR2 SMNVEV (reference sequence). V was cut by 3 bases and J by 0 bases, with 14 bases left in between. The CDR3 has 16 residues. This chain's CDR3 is CASSFKSVETNYGYTF. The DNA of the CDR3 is TGTGCCAGCAGTTTCAAGTCGGTAGAAACTAACTATGGCTACACCTTC.

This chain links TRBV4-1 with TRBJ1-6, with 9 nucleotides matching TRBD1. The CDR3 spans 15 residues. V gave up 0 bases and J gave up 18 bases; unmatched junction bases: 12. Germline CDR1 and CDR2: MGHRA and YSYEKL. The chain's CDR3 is CASSQDRTGAPSHHF. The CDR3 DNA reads TGCGCCAGCAGCCAAGATCGGACAGGGGCTCCGTCTCACCACTTT.

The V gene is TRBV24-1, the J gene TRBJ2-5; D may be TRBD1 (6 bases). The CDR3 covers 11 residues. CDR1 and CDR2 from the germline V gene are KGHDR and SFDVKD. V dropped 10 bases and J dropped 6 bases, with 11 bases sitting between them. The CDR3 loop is CATGRGKTQYF. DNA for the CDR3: TGTGCCACGGGCAGGGGCAAGACCCAGTACTTC.

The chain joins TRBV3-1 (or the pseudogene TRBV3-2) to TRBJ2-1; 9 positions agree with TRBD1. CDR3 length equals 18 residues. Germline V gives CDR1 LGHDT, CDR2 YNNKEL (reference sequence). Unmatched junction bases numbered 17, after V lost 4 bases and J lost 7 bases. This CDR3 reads CASSRGSGTGTAGNEQFF. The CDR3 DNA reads TGTGCCAGCAGCCGGGGGAGCGGGACAGGGACGGCGGGGAATGAGCAGTTCTTC.

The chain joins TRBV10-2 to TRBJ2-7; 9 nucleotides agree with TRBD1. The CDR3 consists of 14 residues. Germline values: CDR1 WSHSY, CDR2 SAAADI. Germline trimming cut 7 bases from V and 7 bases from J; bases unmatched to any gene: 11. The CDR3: CASIRQGDRVEQYF. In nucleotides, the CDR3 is TGCGCCAGCATTAGACAGGGGGACCGAGTGGAGCAGTACTTC.

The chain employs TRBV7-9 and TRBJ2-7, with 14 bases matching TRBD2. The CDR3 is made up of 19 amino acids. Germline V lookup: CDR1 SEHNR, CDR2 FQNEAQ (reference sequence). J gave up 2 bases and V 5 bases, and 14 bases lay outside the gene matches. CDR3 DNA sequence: TGTGCCAGCAGCGACAACTCCGGGACTAGCGGGAGACTCCCCTACGAGCAGTACTTC. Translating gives CASSDNSGTSGRLPYEQYF.

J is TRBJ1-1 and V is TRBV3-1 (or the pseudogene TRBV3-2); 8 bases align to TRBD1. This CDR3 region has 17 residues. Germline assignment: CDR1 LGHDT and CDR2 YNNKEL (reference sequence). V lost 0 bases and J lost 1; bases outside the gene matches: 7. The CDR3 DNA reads TGTGCCAGCAGCCAAGAGATCGGGGGGACAGGGAACACTGAAGCTTTCTTT. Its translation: CASSQEIGGTGNTEAFF.

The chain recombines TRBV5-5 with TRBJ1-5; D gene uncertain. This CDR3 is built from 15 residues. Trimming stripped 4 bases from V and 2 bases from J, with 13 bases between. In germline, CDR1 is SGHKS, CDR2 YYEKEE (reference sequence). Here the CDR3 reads CASSPEGRGNQPQHF. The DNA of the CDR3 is TGTGCCAGCAGCCCCGAGGGTCGTGGCAATCAGCCCCAGCATTTT.

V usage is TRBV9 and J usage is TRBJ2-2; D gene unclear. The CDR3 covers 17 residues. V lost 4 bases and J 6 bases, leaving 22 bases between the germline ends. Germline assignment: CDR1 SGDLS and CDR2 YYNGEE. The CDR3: CASSTRPRPGNPGELFF. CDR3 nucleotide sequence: TGTGCCAGCAGCACCCGCCCGAGGCCCGGCAATCCCGGGGAGCTGTTTTTT.

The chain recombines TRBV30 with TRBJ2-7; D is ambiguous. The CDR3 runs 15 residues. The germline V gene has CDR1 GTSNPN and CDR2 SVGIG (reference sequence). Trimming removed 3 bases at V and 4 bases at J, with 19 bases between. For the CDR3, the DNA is TGTGCCTGGAGGATCGGACGGCGAAAGGGTTACGAGCAGTACTTC. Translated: CAWRIGRRKGYEQYF.

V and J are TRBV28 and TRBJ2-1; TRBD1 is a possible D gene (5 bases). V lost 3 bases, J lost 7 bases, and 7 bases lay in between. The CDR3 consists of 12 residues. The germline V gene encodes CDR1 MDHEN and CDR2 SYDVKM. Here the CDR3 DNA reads TGTGCCAGCAGTTTCAAGGGGAATGAGCAGTTCTTC. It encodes CASSFKGNEQFF.